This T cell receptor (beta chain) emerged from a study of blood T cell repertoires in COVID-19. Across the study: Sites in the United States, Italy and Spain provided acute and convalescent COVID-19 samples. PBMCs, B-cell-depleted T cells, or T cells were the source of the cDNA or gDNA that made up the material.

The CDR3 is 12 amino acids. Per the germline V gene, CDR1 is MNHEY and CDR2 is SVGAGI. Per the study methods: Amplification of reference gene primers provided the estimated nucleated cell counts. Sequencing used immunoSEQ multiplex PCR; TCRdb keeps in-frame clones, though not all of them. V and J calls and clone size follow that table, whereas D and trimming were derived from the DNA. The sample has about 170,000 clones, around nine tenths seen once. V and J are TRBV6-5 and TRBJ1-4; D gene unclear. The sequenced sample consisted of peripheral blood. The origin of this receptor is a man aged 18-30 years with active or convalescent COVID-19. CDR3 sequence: CASGATNEKLFF. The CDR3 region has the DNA TGTGCGTCAGGCGCAACTAATGAAAAACTGTTTTTT.